This entry lists 16 T cell receptor beta chains sequenced from one sample in a study of blood T cell repertoires in COVID-19. Generated by immunoSEQ multiplex PCR, the TCRdb table keeps only in-frame clones and is missing some. The table includes 340,000 or so clones, more than 70% detected once. The sequencing input was peripheral blood. These receptors were taken from a man aged 25-45 years with active or convalescent COVID-19.

The rearrangement uses TRBV29-1 and TRBJ2-6; 7 bases are a match to TRBD2. The CDR3 extends over 14 amino acids. Germline lookup yields CDR1 SQVTM and CDR2 ANQGSEA. In DNA form, the CDR3 reads TGCCGCGCCGGCGCGGGGGCTGGGGCCAACGTCCTGACTTTC. Protein sequence: CRAGAGAGANVLTF.

The rearrangement uses TRBV6-5 and TRBJ1-5, with D unclear. The CDR3 spans 15 residues. V was trimmed by 0 bases and J by 4 bases, leaving 10 bases between them. The germline V gene has CDR1 MNHEY and CDR2 SVGAGI. The CDR3 here is CASSYSIRRNQPQHF. For the CDR3, the DNA is TGTGCCAGCAGTTACTCGATCCGGAGGAATCAGCCCCAGCATTTT.

The chain recombines TRBV9 with TRBJ2-7, with 7 bases matching TRBD1. CDR3 length equals 13 residues. With V trimmed by 3 bases and J by 6 bases, 6 bases remained unmatched. Germline V gene lookup returns CDR1 SGDLS and CDR2 YYNGEE. The DNA of the CDR3 is TGTGCCAGCAGCGCGAATGACAGGGTCGAGCAGTACTTC. It yields the protein CASSANDRVEQYF.

The chain carries TRBV6-2 or TRBV6-3 and TRBJ2-1; 7 bases fit TRBD1. The junction had 15 bases not matched to a gene; V was cut back by 6 bases and J by 1 base. The CDR3 is 18 amino acids. CDR1 and CDR2 from the germline V gene are MNHEY and SVGEGT. The CDR3 DNA reads as TGTGCCAGCAGCCCAAGGGGACAGACCATTTATTCCTACAATGAGCAGTTCTTC. This gives the protein CASSPRGQTIYSYNEQFF.

This clone showed up just a few times. V and J are TRBV6-2 or TRBV6-3 and TRBJ2-2, with D tentatively TRBD2 (6 bases). V shed 3 bases and J shed 4 bases, with 12 bases lying between them. CDR1 and CDR2 (germline): MNHEY, SVGEGT. This CDR3 contains 15 residues. The CDR3 spells CASSYGGVGTGELFF. The CDR3, as DNA: TGTGCCAGCAGTTATGGAGGGGTGGGCACCGGGGAGCTGTTTTTT.

The V call is TRBV5-1, the J call TRBJ1-3; the D gene is possibly TRBD1 (5 bases). This CDR3 is 16 amino acids long. Trimming cost V 0 bases and J 4 bases, with 14 bases left between them. The V gene's germline CDR1 is SGHRS and CDR2 YFSETQ. The chain's CDR3 is CASSLAGGGMGNTIYF. The CDR3 nucleotides read TGCGCCAGCAGCTTGGCTGGGGGAGGAATGGGAAACACCATATATTTT.

The V call is TRBV7-2, the J call TRBJ1-2; D gene unclear. V was cut by 6 bases and J by 5 bases, with 13 bases left in between. Per the germline V gene, CDR1 is SGHTA and CDR2 is FQGNSA. The CDR3 runs to 13 residues. CDR3 in DNA: TGTGCCAGCAGTTTTAATGCAGGTTATGGCTACACCTTC. As protein: CASSFNAGYGYTF.

The chain links TRBV7-6 to TRBJ2-5, with 13 bases lining up with TRBD2. The CDR3 is 15 residues long. Germline V gene lookup returns CDR1 SGHVS and CDR2 FNYEAQ. V shed 5 bases and J 4 bases; nucleotides not matched to a gene: 4. Here the CDR3 reads CASSLLAGGVETQYF. The CDR3 region has the DNA TGTGCCAGCAGCCTACTAGCGGGAGGGGTAGAGACCCAGTACTTC.

This chain uses TRBV27 with TRBJ1-2; D remains ambiguous. The CDR3 runs to 13 residues. The V end was cut by 5 bases, the J end by 2 bases, with 9 bases between. CDR1 and CDR2 from the germline V gene are MNHEY and SMNVEV (reference sequence). For the CDR3, the DNA is TGTGCCAGCAGTCTTGACACCAACTATGGCTACACCTTC. Its translation is CASSLDTNYGYTF.

V usage is TRBV29-1 and J usage is TRBJ2-5, with TRBD2 identical over 10 bases. The CDR3 is 14 amino acids. The germline CDR1 and CDR2 sequences are SQVTM and ANQGSEA. V shed 5 bases, J shed 2 bases, and the junction held 5 bases outside the gene matches. The CDR3: CSVQLAGGQETQYF. The CDR3 DNA reads TGCAGCGTTCAGTTAGCGGGAGGACAAGAGACCCAGTACTTC.

The chain links TRBV27 to TRBJ1-2; D might be TRBD1 (5 bases). Germline values: CDR1 MNHEY, CDR2 SMNVEV (reference sequence). This CDR3 region has 18 residues. The V and J ends lost 2 bases and 0 bases respectively, with 19 bases between them. The CDR3 DNA reads TGTGCCAGCAGTTTACTACCGGGACTAACCAGATCTAACTATGGCTACACCTTC. It yields the protein CASSLLPGLTRSNYGYTF.

The rearrangement joins TRBV11-3 to TRBJ2-7; D remains unclear. Germline V lookup: CDR1 SGHNT, CDR2 YENEEA. The CDR3 has 12 residues. Trimming took off 1 base at V and 1 base at J, with 2 bases between the two ends. CDR3 loop: CASSLVSYEQYF. The CDR3 coding sequence is TGTGCCAGCAGCTTAGTATCCTACGAGCAGTACTTC.

The J gene is TRBJ2-1, the V gene TRBV15; 7 nucleotides line up with TRBD1. The CDR3 covers 15 residues. Germline V gene sequence: CDR1 LNHNV, CDR2 YYDKDF (reference sequence). Germline trimming cut 2 bases from V and 6 bases from J; bases unmatched to any gene: 7. CDR3 in amino acids: CATSRMTGNGNEQFF. For the CDR3, the DNA is TGTGCCACCAGCAGAATGACAGGGAACGGCAATGAGCAGTTCTTC.

This sequence joins TRBV3-1 (or the pseudogene TRBV3-2) and TRBJ2-1, with 11 bases matching TRBD2. CDR3 size: 16 residues. The germline gives CDR1 LGHDT, CDR2 YNNKEL (reference sequence). Trimming at V came to 4 bases and at J to 4 bases, leaving 6 bases not matched to a gene. CDR3 coding DNA: TGTGCCAGCAGCCCTACGACTAGCGGGGCGTACAATGAGCAGTTCTTC. This encodes CASSPTTSGAYNEQFF.

The chain combines TRBV7-8 with TRBJ2-7, with D perhaps TRBD1 (6 bases). CDR3 size: 14 residues. The germline V gene has CDR1 SGHVS and CDR2 FQNEAQ. V lost 1 base and J lost 6, with 13 bases in between. The CDR3 loop reads CASSLGAGVSEQYF. In nucleotides, the CDR3 is TGTGCCAGCAGCTTAGGGGCAGGGGTCAGCGAGCAGTACTTC.

The chain couples TRBV7-9 to TRBJ2-1, with TRBD2 matching over 11 bases. V lost 7 bases and J lost 8; bases outside the gene matches: 4. The V gene's germline CDR1 is SEHNR and CDR2 FQNEAQ (reference sequence). This CDR3 is built from 13 residues. The CDR3 protein is CASKLAGVDEQFF. The CDR3 region has the DNA TGTGCCAGCAAACTAGCGGGGGTCGATGAGCAGTTCTTC.